These T cell receptor beta chains were read from a single sample in a study of blood T cell repertoires in COVID-19. Using immunoSEQ multiplex PCR, the repertoire was profiled, and TCRdb retains in-frame clones only, with some absent. The sample lists around 290,000 clones, about 90% occurring once. Material: peripheral blood. The source of these receptors is a woman in her forties or fifties who had recovered from COVID-19. CDR3s include the opening cysteine and the closing phenylalanine or tryptophan. A D gene is named only where the DNA matches it firmly. Not all rows give a size; the values are once, few, many and, for expanded clones, a class.

cdr3_length	d_call	v_call	j_call	clone_size	cdr3_nt	cdr3_aa
14	TRBD1	TRBV28	TRBJ1-2	-	TGTGCCAGTACTAGAACAGGGGGCCTAGTTCGAGACACCTTC	CASTRTGGLVRDTF
17	-	TRBV7-8	TRBJ2-2	once	TGTGCCAGCAGTCCGACCCCGGGGGTTTGGGGCACCGGGGAGCTGTTTTTT	CASSPTPGVWGTGELFF
14	-	TRBV12-5	TRBJ2-5	-	TGTGCTAGTGGTTTGGAGGCAGGGCAAGGGACCCAGTACTTC	CASGLEAGQGTQYF
14	-	TRBV15	TRBJ2-2	-	TGTGCCACCAGCAGAGATCAGGTACCCGGGGAGCTGTTTTTT	CATSRDQVPGELFF
14	TRBD1	TRBV7-9	TRBJ1-4	-	TGTGCCAGCAGCTTCGACAGGGTTTTCGAAAAACTGTTTTTT	CASSFDRVFEKLFF
16	TRBD2	TRBV5-4	TRBJ2-7	-	TGTGCCAGCAGCTCGCCCCCGGGACTAGCGGCTTACGAGCAGTACTTC	CASSSPPGLAAYEQYF
13	-	TRBV15	TRBJ1-1	-	TGTGCCACCACCAGGGGCGTCGACACTGAAGCTTTCTTT	CATTRGVDTEAFF
16	TRBD2	TRBV13	TRBJ2-1	-	TGTGCCAGCAGCTTTCCGACTAGCGGGAAAACCGATGAGCAGTTCTTC	CASSFPTSGKTDEQFF
14	TRBD1	TRBV6-5	TRBJ1-6	few	TGTGCCAGCAGTTTAGACAGGGTGAATTCACCCCTCCACTTT	CASSLDRVNSPLHF
17	TRBD1	TRBV7-9	TRBJ1-6	-	TGTGCCAGCAGCGAAGACAGGGGTTGGTCCTATAATTCACCCCTCCACTTT	CASSEDRGWSYNSPLHF
12	-	TRBV20-1	TRBJ2-1	-	TGCAGTGCTAGTCAGTCCTACAATGAGCAGTTCTTC	CSASQSYNEQFF
17	TRBD1	TRBV5-6	TRBJ2-3	-	TGTGCCAGCAGCTCATGGGCAGGGGGATCTCGCACAGATACGCAGTATTTT	CASSSWAGGSRTDTQYF
12	-	TRBV30	TRBJ2-2	-	TGTGCCTGGAGTGGACTGACCGGGGAGCTGTTTTTT	CAWSGLTGELFF
20	-	TRBV21-1	TRBJ2-4	-	TGTGCCAGCAGCACCGGGACAGCCAGAGCGTCGCCAATAGCCAAAAACATTCAGTACTTC	CASSTGTARASPIAKNIQYF
19	TRBD1	TRBV4-1	TRBJ1-1	-	TGCGCCAGCAGCCAAACGAACGTCCCGGGACAGGGAATGAACACTGAAGCTTTCTTT	CASSQTNVPGQGMNTEAFF